The TCR beta chain under discussion was sequenced for a study of blood T cell repertoires in COVID-19. Overall study: Researchers got acute and convalescent COVID-19 samples from the United States, Italy and Spain. Sample material is recorded as cDNA or gDNA derived from T cells, B-cell-depleted T cells, or PBMCs.

Original processing methods: Reference gene primer amplification gave estimated nucleated cell counts. Assay: immunoSEQ multiplex PCR; the TCRdb copy retains only in-frame clones and omits some. Clonal size and the V and J genes are those of that table, whereas D and trimming came from the DNA. Found here are some 220,000 clones, around four fifths of them singletons; the top ten hold around 6.4%. Germline values: CDR1 SGHNT, CDR2 YENEEA. This CDR3 has 15 amino acids. Unmatched junction bases numbered 6, after V lost 3 bases and J lost 10 bases. The specimen was peripheral blood. The chain uses TRBV11-3 and TRBJ1-6, with 10 bases identical to TRBD1. This receptor was identified in a woman aged 55-69 years with active or convalescent COVID-19. The CDR3 region has the DNA TGTGCCAGCAGCTTGGGACAGGGGTACCGGTCACCCCTCCACTTT. It yields the protein CASSLGQGYRSPLHF.